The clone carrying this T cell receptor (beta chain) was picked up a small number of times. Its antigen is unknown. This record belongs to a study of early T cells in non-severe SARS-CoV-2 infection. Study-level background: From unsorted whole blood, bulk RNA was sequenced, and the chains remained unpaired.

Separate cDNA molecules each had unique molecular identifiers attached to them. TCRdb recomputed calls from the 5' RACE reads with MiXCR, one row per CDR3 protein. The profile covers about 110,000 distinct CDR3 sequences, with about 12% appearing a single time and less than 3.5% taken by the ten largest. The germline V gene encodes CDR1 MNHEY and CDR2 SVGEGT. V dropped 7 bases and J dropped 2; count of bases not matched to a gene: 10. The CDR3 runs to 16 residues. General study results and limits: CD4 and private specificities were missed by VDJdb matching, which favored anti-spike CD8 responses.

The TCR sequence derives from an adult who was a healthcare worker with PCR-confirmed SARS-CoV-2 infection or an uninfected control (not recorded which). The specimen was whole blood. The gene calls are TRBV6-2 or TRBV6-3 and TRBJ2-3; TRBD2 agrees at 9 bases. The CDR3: CASTSGRRIYTDTQYF. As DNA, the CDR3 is TGTGCCAGCACGAGCGGGAGGCGTATTTACACAGATACGCAGTATTTT.